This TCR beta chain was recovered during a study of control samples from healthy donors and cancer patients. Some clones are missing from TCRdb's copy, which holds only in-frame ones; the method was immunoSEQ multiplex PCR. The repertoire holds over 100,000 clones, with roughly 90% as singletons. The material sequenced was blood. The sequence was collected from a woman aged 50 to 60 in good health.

In nucleotides, the CDR3 is TGTGCCAGCAGGGTCGCAGGACAAGGCTACAATGAGCAGTTCTTC. Protein product: CASRVAGQGYNEQFF. V gene TRBV27 combines with J gene TRBJ2-1, with a possible D match to TRBD1 (5 bases). Trimming cost V 6 bases and J 3 bases, with 15 bases left between them. The CDR3 covers 15 residues. The germline V gene encodes CDR1 MNHEY and CDR2 SMNVEV (reference sequence).